The clone carrying this TCR beta chain was observed a few times. Its antigen remains unknown. V was pared by 1 base and J by 7 bases, with 16 bases between. This CDR3 region has 16 residues. Germline CDR1 and CDR2: SGHDN and FVKESK. These data are taken from a study of shared clonotypes between healthy human individuals. General study results and limits: Rarefaction analysis demonstrated incomplete sorted-subset sequencing notwithstanding large depth.

Tens of thousands of T cell genomes, or roughly 180 ng DNA, went into the sorted-subset replicate PCRs. As processed by the authors: Because ImmunoSEQ provided only junction sequences with no quality scores, the filtering differed. Sequenced by immunoSEQ multiplex PCR; TCRdb stores in-frame clones only, minus some. V, J and clone size reflect that table, while D and trimming were determined from the DNA. Among 650,000 to 750,000 clones listed, about three quarters were seen once. The investigators split CD4+ cells into a CD45RA+ naive subset and a CD45RA-negative memory subset. This receptor was taken from a woman aged 25 to 39 in good health. The chain joins TRBV14 to TRBJ1-4, with D perhaps TRBD1 (6 bases). The sequenced sample consisted of memory CD4+ T cells sorted from blood. As for subset: CD45RA-negative fraction. CDR3 coding DNA: TGTGCCAGCAGCCAAGGAGGAACGGGGGGCGGTGAAAAACTGTTTTTT. Translated: CASSQGGTGGGEKLFF.